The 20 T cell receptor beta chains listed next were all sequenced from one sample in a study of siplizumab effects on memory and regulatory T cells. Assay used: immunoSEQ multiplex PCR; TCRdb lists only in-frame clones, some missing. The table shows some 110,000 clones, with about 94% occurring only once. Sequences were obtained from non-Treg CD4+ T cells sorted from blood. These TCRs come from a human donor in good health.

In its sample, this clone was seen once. The CDR3 DNA reads as TGTGCCATCAGTGTGGGGACGTCCACAGATACGCAGTATTTT. Amino acid sequence: CAISVGTSTDTQYF. This rearrangement joins TRBV10-3 to TRBJ2-3, with D possibly being TRBD1 or TRBD2 (5 bases each). V lost 4 bases, J lost 2 bases, and 10 bases lay in between. CDR3 size: 14 residues. CDR1 ENHRY and CDR2 SYGVKD come from the germline V gene.

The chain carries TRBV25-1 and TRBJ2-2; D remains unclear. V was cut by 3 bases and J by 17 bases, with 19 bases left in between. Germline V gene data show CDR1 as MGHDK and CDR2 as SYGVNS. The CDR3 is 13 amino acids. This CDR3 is CASSDPGPLPTFF. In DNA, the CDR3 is TGTGCCAGCAGTGACCCCGGGCCTCTACCAACTTTTTTT.

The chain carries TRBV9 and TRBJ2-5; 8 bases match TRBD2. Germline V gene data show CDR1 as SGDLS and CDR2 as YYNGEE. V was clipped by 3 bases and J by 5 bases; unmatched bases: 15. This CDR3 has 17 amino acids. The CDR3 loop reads CASSDGAGVPPVETQYF. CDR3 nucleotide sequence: TGTGCCAGCAGCGATGGAGCGGGAGTTCCCCCAGTGGAGACCCAGTACTTC.

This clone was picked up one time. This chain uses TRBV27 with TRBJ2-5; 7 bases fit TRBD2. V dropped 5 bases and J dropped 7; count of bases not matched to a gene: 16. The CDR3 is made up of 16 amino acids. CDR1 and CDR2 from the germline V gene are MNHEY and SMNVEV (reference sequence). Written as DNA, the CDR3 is TGTGCCAGCAGTCCTCGGACTAGTCCCGGATTCTCGACCCAGTACTTC. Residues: CASSPRTSPGFSTQYF.

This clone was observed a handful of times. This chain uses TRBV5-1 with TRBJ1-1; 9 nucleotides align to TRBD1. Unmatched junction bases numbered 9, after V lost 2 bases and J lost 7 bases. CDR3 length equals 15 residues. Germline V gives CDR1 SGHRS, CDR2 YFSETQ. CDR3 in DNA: TGCGCCAGCAGCTTTAATACACCGGGACAGGGTGAAGCTTTCTTT. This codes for CASSFNTPGQGEAFF.

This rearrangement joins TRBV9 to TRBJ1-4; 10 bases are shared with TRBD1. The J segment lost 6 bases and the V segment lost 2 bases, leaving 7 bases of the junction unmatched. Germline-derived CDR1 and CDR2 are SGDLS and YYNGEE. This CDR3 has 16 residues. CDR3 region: CASSVGQGEFDEKLFF. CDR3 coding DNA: TGTGCCAGCAGCGTCGGACAGGGGGAGTTTGATGAAAAACTGTTTTTT.

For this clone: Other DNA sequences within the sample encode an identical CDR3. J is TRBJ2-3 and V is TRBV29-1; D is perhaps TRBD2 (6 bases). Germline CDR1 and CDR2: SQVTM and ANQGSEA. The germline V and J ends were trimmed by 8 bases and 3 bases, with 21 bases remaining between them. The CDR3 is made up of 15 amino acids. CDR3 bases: TGCAGCTTAACCCGGTCGGGGGATAGTACAGATACGCAGTATTTT. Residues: CSLTRSGDSTDTQYF.

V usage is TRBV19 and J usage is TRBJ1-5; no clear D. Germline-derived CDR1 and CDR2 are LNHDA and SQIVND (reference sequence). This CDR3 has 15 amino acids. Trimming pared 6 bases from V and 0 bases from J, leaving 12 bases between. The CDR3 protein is CASRTQRDSNQPQHF. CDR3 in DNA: TGTGCCAGTAGAACCCAAAGGGATAGCAATCAGCCCCAGCATTTT.

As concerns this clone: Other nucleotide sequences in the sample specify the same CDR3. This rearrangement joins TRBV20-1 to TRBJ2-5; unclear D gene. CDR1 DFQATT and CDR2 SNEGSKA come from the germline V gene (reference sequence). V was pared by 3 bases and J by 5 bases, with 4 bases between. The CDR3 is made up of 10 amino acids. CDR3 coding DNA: TGCAGTGCTAGCAGCGAGACCCAGTACTTC. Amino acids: CSASSETQYF.

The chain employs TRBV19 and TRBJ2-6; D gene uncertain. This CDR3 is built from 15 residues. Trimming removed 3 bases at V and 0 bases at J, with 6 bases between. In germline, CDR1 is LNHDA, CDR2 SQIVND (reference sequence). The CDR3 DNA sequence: TGTGCCAGTAGTATCGGGTCCTCTGGGGCCAACGTCCTGACTTTC. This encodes CASSIGSSGANVLTF.

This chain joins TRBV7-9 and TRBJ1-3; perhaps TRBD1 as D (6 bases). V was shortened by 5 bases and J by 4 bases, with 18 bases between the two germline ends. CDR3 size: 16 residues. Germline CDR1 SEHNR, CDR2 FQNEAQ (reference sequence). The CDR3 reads CASSRGGLGEGNTIYF. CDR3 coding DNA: TGTGCCAGCAGCCGAGGGGGGCTTGGAGAGGGAAACACCATATATTTT.

CDR3 protein: CASRIPGQNSPLHF. The CDR3 DNA follows: TGCGCCAGCAGAATTCCGGGACAGAATTCACCCCTCCACTTT. The rearrangement joins TRBV4-1 to TRBJ1-6, with 7 positions matching TRBD1. Germline V gene lookup returns CDR1 MGHRA and CDR2 YSYEKL. This CDR3 is built from 14 residues. Trimming at V came to 6 bases and at J to 7 bases, leaving 6 bases not matched to a gene.

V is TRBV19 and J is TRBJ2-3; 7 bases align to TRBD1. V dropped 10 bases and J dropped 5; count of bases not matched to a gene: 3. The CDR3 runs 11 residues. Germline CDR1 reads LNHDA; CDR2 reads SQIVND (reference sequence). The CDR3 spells CATSGGDTQYF. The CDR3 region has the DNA TGTGCCACCTCAGGGGGAGATACGCAGTATTTT. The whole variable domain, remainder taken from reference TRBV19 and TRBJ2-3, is DGGITQSPKYLFRKEGQNVTLSCEQNLNHDAMYWYRQDPGQGLRLIYYSQIVNDFQKGDIAEGYSVSREKKESFPLTVTSAQKNPTAFYLCATSGGDTQYFGPGTRLTVL.

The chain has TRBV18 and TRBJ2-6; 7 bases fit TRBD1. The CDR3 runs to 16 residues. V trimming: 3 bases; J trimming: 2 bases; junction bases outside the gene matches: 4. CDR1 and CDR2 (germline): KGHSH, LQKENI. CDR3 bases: TGTGCCAGCTCACCGAATACAGGGGCTGGGGCCAACGTCCTGACTTTC. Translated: CASSPNTGAGANVLTF.

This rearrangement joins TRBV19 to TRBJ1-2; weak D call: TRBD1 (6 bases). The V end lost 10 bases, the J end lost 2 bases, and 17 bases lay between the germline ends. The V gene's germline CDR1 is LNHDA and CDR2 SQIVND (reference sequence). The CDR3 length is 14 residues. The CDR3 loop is CATLNRDLNYGYTF. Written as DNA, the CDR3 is TGTGCCACTCTAAACAGGGATTTAAACTATGGCTACACCTTC.

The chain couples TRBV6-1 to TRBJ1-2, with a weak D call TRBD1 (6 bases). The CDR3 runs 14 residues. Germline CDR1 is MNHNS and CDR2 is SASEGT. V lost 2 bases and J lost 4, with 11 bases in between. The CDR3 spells CASSENGGAYGYTF. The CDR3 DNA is TGTGCCAGCAGTGAAAACGGGGGCGCCTATGGCTACACCTTC.

CDR3 in amino acids: CASSSRGQTTDTQYF. The CDR3 DNA sequence: TGTGCCAGCAGCTCCAGGGGCCAGACCACAGATACGCAGTATTTT. The chain links TRBV9 to TRBJ2-3; possible D gene TRBD1, 6 bases. The length of the CDR3 is 15 residues. Germline CDR1 and CDR2: SGDLS and YYNGEE. V shed 4 bases and J shed 2 bases, with 14 bases lying between them.

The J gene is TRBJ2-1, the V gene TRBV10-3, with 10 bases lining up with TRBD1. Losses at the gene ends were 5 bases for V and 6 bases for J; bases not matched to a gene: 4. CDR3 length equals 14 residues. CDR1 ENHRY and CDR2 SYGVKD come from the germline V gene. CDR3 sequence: CAISPGQGINEQFF. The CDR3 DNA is TGTGCCATCAGTCCGGGACAGGGGATCAATGAGCAGTTCTTC.

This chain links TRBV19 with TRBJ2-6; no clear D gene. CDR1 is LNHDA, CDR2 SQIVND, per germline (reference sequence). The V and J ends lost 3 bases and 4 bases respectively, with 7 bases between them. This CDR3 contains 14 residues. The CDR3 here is CASSIRWGANVLTF. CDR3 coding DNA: TGTGCCAGTAGTATTCGGTGGGGGGCCAACGTCCTGACTTTC.

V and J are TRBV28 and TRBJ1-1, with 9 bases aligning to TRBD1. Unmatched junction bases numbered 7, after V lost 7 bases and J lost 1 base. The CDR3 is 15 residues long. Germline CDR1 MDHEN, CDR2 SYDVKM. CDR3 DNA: TGTGCCAGCACCTTCGCGGGACAGGGGAACACTGAAGCTTTCTTT. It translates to CASTFAGQGNTEAFF.